The rows below give T cell receptor beta chains drawn from one sample of a study of neurological immune-mediated disorders. TCRdb reprocessed the 5' RACE reads via MiXCR and lists one record per CDR3 protein. The sample lists some 29,000 distinct CDR3 sequences, under 7% occurring once. The sample was PBMCs. Receptors were obtained from a woman between 50 and 59 years old in good health. The CDR3 runs from the conserved cysteine through the conserved F or W. D genes are given only for firm matches.

cdr3_length: 16
v_call: TRBV9
j_call: TRBJ1-1
d_call: TRBD1
cdr3_aa: CASSVGGQAMNTEAFF

cdr3_length: 12
v_call: TRBV20-1
j_call: TRBJ1-4
d_call: .
cdr3_aa: CSARPLDEKLFF

cdr3_length: 15
v_call: TRBV20-1
j_call: TRBJ2-1
d_call: TRBD2
cdr3_aa: CSATGTSPSYNEQFF

cdr3_length: 15
v_call: TRBV29-1
j_call: TRBJ1-3
d_call: TRBD1
cdr3_aa: CSVPGTGISGNTIYF

cdr3_length: 14
v_call: TRBV20-1
j_call: TRBJ2-3
d_call: .
cdr3_aa: CSATPVISTDTQYF

cdr3_length: 16
v_call: TRBV7-2
j_call: TRBJ2-3
d_call: .
cdr3_aa: CASSLSWTTITDTQYF

cdr3_length: 16
v_call: TRBV28
j_call: TRBJ1-4
d_call: .
cdr3_aa: CASRSFDPGLNSKLFF

cdr3_length: 16
v_call: TRBV20-1
j_call: TRBJ2-3
d_call: TRBD1
cdr3_aa: CSATNPRQGVADTQYF

cdr3_length: 18
v_call: TRBV5-1
j_call: TRBJ2-7
d_call: .
cdr3_aa: CASSESLYRGGSSYEQYF

cdr3_length: 13
v_call: TRBV20-1
j_call: TRBJ2-1
d_call: .
cdr3_aa: CSAIRDPSDEQFF

cdr3_length: 16
v_call: TRBV13
j_call: TRBJ1-1
d_call: .
cdr3_aa: CASSLYRGTKNTEAFF

cdr3_length: 15
v_call: TRBV6-5
j_call: TRBJ2-1
d_call: TRBD2
cdr3_aa: CASSLRLAGFNEQFF

cdr3_length: 15
v_call: TRBV15
j_call: TRBJ2-7
d_call: TRBD2
cdr3_aa: CATSRSTSASYEQYF

cdr3_length: 18
v_call: TRBV5-6
j_call: TRBJ2-3
d_call: TRBD1
cdr3_aa: CASSLERVGQGLSDTQYF

cdr3_length: 15
v_call: TRBV5-1
j_call: TRBJ2-7
d_call: .
cdr3_aa: CASSLGTGEEARQYF

cdr3_length: 12
v_call: TRBV6-2/TRBV6-3
j_call: TRBJ1-2
d_call: .
cdr3_aa: CASNDPVYGYTF

cdr3_length: 12
v_call: TRBV20-1
j_call: TRBJ1-2
d_call: TRBD1
cdr3_aa: CSALDRGDGYTF

cdr3_length: 15
v_call: TRBV4-1
j_call: TRBJ2-2
d_call: .
cdr3_aa: CASSQGTQNTGELFF

cdr3_length: 12
v_call: TRBV20-1
j_call: TRBJ2-7
d_call: .
cdr3_aa: CSAATEAYEQYF

cdr3_length: 15
v_call: TRBV5-6
j_call: TRBJ1-4
d_call: .
cdr3_aa: CASSHLQATNEKLFF

cdr3_length: 12
v_call: TRBV7-9
j_call: TRBJ2-7
d_call: .
cdr3_aa: CASSLALGEQYF

cdr3_length: 14
v_call: TRBV20-1
j_call: TRBJ2-5
d_call: .
cdr3_aa: CSASGARRQETQYF

cdr3_length: 14
v_call: TRBV5-1
j_call: TRBJ2-4
d_call: .
cdr3_aa: CASSLEGNGDIQYF

cdr3_length: 14
v_call: TRBV5-1
j_call: TRBJ2-1
d_call: TRBD2
cdr3_aa: CASSHPGGGDEQFF

cdr3_length: 18
v_call: TRBV28
j_call: TRBJ2-6
d_call: .
cdr3_aa: CASLPPGRRRSGANVLTF

cdr3_length: 21
v_call: TRBV18
j_call: TRBJ2-6
d_call: TRBD2
cdr3_aa: CASSPLLSGTEQSSGANVLTF

cdr3_length: 16
v_call: TRBV7-2
j_call: TRBJ2-1
d_call: .
cdr3_aa: CASSDHRALPPGEQFF

cdr3_length: 13
v_call: TRBV20-1
j_call: TRBJ2-3
d_call: .
cdr3_aa: CSAREGGGDTQYF